Each of the 30 T cell receptor beta chains below was sequenced from the same sample in a study of blood T cell repertoires in COVID-19 (dated by TCRdb to 2019 to 2021). Libraries were built with the immunoSEQ multiplex PCR assay. Here the immuneACCESS table is served through TCRdb, limited to in-frame sequences with V and J called. Missing clones are a known gap in these copies; in checked studies unresolved V genes cover under half, and the rest lacks a known reason. Recorded for this sample are about 240,000 clones; approximately 85% of them occurred a single time. Around 11% of the sample lies in the top ten. The material sequenced was peripheral blood. The source is an older woman with active or convalescent COVID-19.

This chain links TRBV30 with TRBJ1-3; 11 nucleotides align to TRBD1. Germline CDR1 and CDR2: GTSNPN and SVGIG (reference sequence). The CDR3 loop spans 14 amino acids. V lost 6 bases and J lost 3; bases outside the gene matches: 4. The CDR3 loop reads CACKGQGDGNTIYF. The CDR3 region has the DNA TGTGCCTGCAAGGGACAGGGGGATGGAAACACCATATATTTT.

The CDR3, as DNA: TGTGCCAGCAGCTTAGCGAAGGGAGATGGAAACACCATATATTTT. Residues: CASSLAKGDGNTIYF. The rearrangement uses TRBV7-6 and TRBJ1-3, with no clear D. Germline V gives CDR1 SGHVS, CDR2 FNYEAQ. This CDR3 is 15 amino acids long. V lost 0 bases to trimming and J lost 3 bases, with 9 bases between them.

The rearrangement links TRBV7-2 to TRBJ1-5; D ambiguous. CDR1 and CDR2 (germline): SGHTA, FQGNSA. The CDR3 totals 13 residues. The V end was cut by 5 bases, the J end by 4 bases, with 9 bases between. The CDR3 loop is CASSNDGNQPQHF. Here the CDR3 DNA reads TGTGCCAGCAGCAACGACGGGAATCAGCCCCAGCATTTT.

The chain has TRBV6-6 and TRBJ1-6; maybe TRBD1 (6 bases). The V gene's germline CDR1 is MNHNY and CDR2 SVGAGI (reference sequence). Trimming shortened V by 2 bases and J by 7 bases, and 15 bases separated the two germline ends. The CDR3 loop spans 16 amino acids. This chain's CDR3 is CASSYRPRDKNSPLHF. The DNA of the CDR3 is TGTGCCAGCAGTTACCGCCCCCGGGACAAGAATTCACCCCTCCACTTT.

The rearrangement uses TRBV5-1 and TRBJ2-5; the D gene is possibly TRBD2 (6 bases). This CDR3 region has 15 residues. The V end was cut by 4 bases, the J end by 4 bases, with 17 bases between. Germline V CDR1 and CDR2: SGHRS, YFSETQ. This chain's CDR3 is CASSPQAGLGETQYF. In nucleotides, the CDR3 is TGCGCCAGCAGCCCCCAAGCGGGCTTAGGAGAGACCCAGTACTTC. Supplemented by reference TRBV5-1 and TRBJ2-5, the full variable domain reads KAGVTQTPRYLIKTRGQQVTLSCSPISGHRSVSWYQQTPGQGLQFLFEYFSETQRNKGNFPGRFSGRQFSNSRSEMNVSTLELGDSALYLCASSPQAGLGETQYFGPGTRLLVL.

This sequence joins TRBV19 and TRBJ1-1, with 8 bases aligning to TRBD1. Germline V gene data show CDR1 as LNHDA and CDR2 as SQIVND (reference sequence). With V trimmed by 5 bases and J by 3 bases, 5 bases remained unmatched. The CDR3 has 14 residues. CDR3 nucleotide sequence: TGTGCCAGTAGTGCCCGACAGGGGTACACTGAAGCTTTCTTT. It is translated as CASSARQGYTEAFF.

This CDR3 is CASSEGGDTEAFF. The CDR3 DNA follows: TGTGCCAGCTCGGAGGGGGGGGACACTGAAGCTTTCTTT. V usage is TRBV18 and J usage is TRBJ1-1; TRBD1 might be the D (6 bases). Germline V gene data show CDR1 as KGHSH and CDR2 as LQKENI. The CDR3 covers 13 residues. Deletions cut 6 bases from V and 3 bases from J, with 11 bases between.

V usage is TRBV2 and J usage is TRBJ1-2; D is ambiguous. CDR1 is SNHLY and CDR2 is FYNNEI in the germline V gene. The CDR3 sequence is 13 residues long. V was clipped by 1 base and J by 7 bases, with 10 bases between them. The DNA for the CDR3 is TGTGCCAGCAGTGAAGTCCAGGCTGGTGGCTACACCTTC. Its translation: CASSEVQAGGYTF.

The chain joins TRBV7-2 to TRBJ2-3; D may be TRBD1 (5 bases). V lost 5 bases and J 0 bases, leaving 15 bases between the germline ends. The CDR3 extends over 16 amino acids. Germline values: CDR1 SGHTA, CDR2 FQGNSA. The CDR3 loop reads CASSPRQSLSTDTQYF. CDR3 sequence (DNA): TGTGCCAGCAGCCCCAGACAGAGTCTTAGCACAGATACGCAGTATTTT.

This chain links TRBV5-1 with TRBJ2-1; TRBD1 matches at 8 bases. The CDR3 is 13 amino acids. V was clipped by 7 bases and J by 4 bases; unmatched bases: 4. CDR1 is SGHRS, CDR2 YFSETQ, per germline. The CDR3 DNA follows: TGCGCCAGCGTCCGACAGGGGTACAATGAGCAGTTCTTC. This encodes CASVRQGYNEQFF.

V and J are TRBV7-2 and TRBJ2-1; 10 bases are a match to TRBD2. With 4 bases clipped from V and 8 bases from J, the junction kept 11 bases outside the gene matches. The CDR3 length is 16 residues. Germline V lookup: CDR1 SGHTA, CDR2 FQGNSA. CDR3 sequence reads: CASSSKRGGPGHEQFF. DNA of the CDR3: TGTGCCAGCAGCTCTAAGCGGGGGGGCCCGGGGCATGAGCAGTTCTTC. The full variable domain, completed using reference TRBV7-2 and TRBJ2-1, is GAGVSQSPSNKVTEKGKDVELRCDPISGHTALYWYRQSLGQGLEFLIYFQGNSAPDKSGLPSDRFSAERTGGSVSTLTIQRTQQEDSAVYLCASSSKRGGPGHEQFFGPGTRLTVL.

This chain links TRBV30 with TRBJ1-1; D is possibly TRBD1 (6 bases). CDR3 size: 14 residues. Between the trimmed V and J ends, which lost 3 bases and 3 bases, there was a span of 14 bases. The germline V gene has CDR1 GTSNPN and CDR2 SVGIG (reference sequence). The CDR3 DNA sequence: TGTGCCTGGAGCATACAGGGTTTCCACACTGAAGCTTTCTTT. Translation gives CAWSIQGFHTEAFF.

In this sample, this clone turned up once. V and J are TRBV11-2 and TRBJ2-6; 7 nucleotides agree with TRBD1. V dropped 5 bases and J dropped 3; count of bases not matched to a gene: 16. The germline CDR1 and CDR2 sequences are SGHAT and FQNNGV. The CDR3 is 19 amino acids. DNA for the CDR3: TGTGCCAGCAGCGGACGCCCCGGACAGGTCGTAGGTGGGGCCAACGTCCTGACTTTC. Translation: CASSGRPGQVVGGANVLTF.

The chain recombines TRBV3-1 (or the pseudogene TRBV3-2) with TRBJ1-6; the match to TRBD1 covers 7 bases. Germline CDR1 LGHDT, CDR2 YNNKEL (reference sequence). CDR3 length equals 13 residues. The trim removed 4 bases at V and 14 bases at J, leaving 8 bases unmatched. The CDR3 DNA is TGTGCCAGCAGCCCAAGGGCAGGGGGGACCCTCCACTTT. It specifies CASSPRAGGTLHF.

The chain joins TRBV7-9 to TRBJ1-2; 9 positions agree with TRBD1. The germline CDR1 and CDR2 sequences are SEHNR and FQNEAQ (reference sequence). This CDR3 region has 15 residues. V trimming: 4 bases; J trimming: 7 bases; junction bases outside the gene matches: 10. CDR3 bases: TGTGCCAGCAGCTCTCCCGGGACAGGGATCTTTGGCTACACCTTC. This gives the protein CASSSPGTGIFGYTF.

The chain is built from TRBV6-7 and TRBJ2-7; D perhaps matches TRBD1 (7 bases). TRBV6-7 is recorded as an ORF, its role being uncertain. This CDR3 spans 15 amino acids. Trimming stripped 6 bases from V and 4 bases from J, with 19 bases between. The CDR3 nucleotides are TGTGCCAGCAGCACCCGTCAGGGGGGTGTATACGAGCAGTACTTC. Amino acid sequence: CASSTRQGGVYEQYF.

J is TRBJ2-2 and V is TRBV6-2 or TRBV6-3, with D uncertain. The V end lost 1 base, the J end lost 7 bases, and 10 bases lay between the germline ends. Germline V gene lookup returns CDR1 MNHEY and CDR2 SVGEGT. The length of the CDR3 is 14 residues. CDR3 sequence (DNA): TGTGCCAGCAGTTACTTCGGAGATAGCGGGGAGCTGTTTTTT. As protein: CASSYFGDSGELFF.

This clone has just a few counts. This chain links TRBV6-5 with TRBJ1-6, with 9 bases matching TRBD1. The CDR3 length is 14 residues. CDR1 and CDR2 (germline): MNHEY, SVGAGI. J lost 10 bases, V lost 6 bases, and 7 bases had no gene match. As DNA, the CDR3 is TGTGCCAGCAGGGGGGACAGGGAGCGGTCACCCCTCCACTTT. Amino acids: CASRGDRERSPLHF.

The rearrangement joins TRBV27 to TRBJ2-3; D may be TRBD2 (6 bases). CDR3 length equals 16 residues. CDR1 is MNHEY and CDR2 is SMNVEV in the germline V gene (reference sequence). With 4 bases removed from V and 2 bases from J, the gap between germline ends came to 16 bases. The CDR3 DNA sequence: TGTGCCAGCAGTTACATCGCGGGGAGATACACAGATACGCAGTATTTT. Protein: CASSYIAGRYTDTQYF.

The J gene is TRBJ1-6, the V gene TRBV5-8; 9 bases match TRBD1. J gave up 7 bases and V 5 bases, and 7 bases lay outside the gene matches. Per the germline V gene, CDR1 is SGHTS and CDR2 is YDEGEE. The CDR3 runs 15 residues. CDR3 amino acids: CASRSQTGGNSPLHF. The CDR3 bases are TGTGCCAGCAGATCCCAGACAGGGGGAAATTCACCCCTCCACTTT.

The chain is built from TRBV7-6 and TRBJ2-1; D is undetermined. V gave up 5 bases and J gave up 4 bases, with 12 bases separating them. Looked up from germline, CDR1 is SGHVS and CDR2 is FNYEAQ. CDR3 length: 14 residues. The CDR3 DNA reads as TGTGCCAGCAGCCAAGAACTGACTTACAATGAGCAGTTCTTC. Amino acid sequence: CASSQELTYNEQFF.

This clone was counted a single time. CDR3 DNA sequence: TGTGCCAGCACAGGGGTAAGGACCGGGGAGCTGTTTTTT. Translating gives CASTGVRTGELFF. The chain joins TRBV2 to TRBJ2-2, with D perhaps TRBD1 (6 bases). This CDR3 contains 13 residues. Trimming took 7 bases from V and 5 from J, leaving 11 bases between them. Germline V gene data show CDR1 as SNHLY and CDR2 as FYNNEI.

DNA for the CDR3: TGTGCCAGCACCGTTTCTGAGACCCAGTACTTC. It specifies CASTVSETQYF. The chain links TRBV12-3 or TRBV12-4 to TRBJ2-5, with D hard to call. The CDR3 sequence is 11 residues long. V lost 7 bases and J lost 5, with 8 bases in between.

This rearrangement joins TRBV7-2 to TRBJ2-7; TRBD2 aligns across 7 bases. Germline CDR1 is SGHTA and CDR2 is FQGNSA. The CDR3 sequence is 14 residues long. J lost 5 bases, V lost 2 bases, and 6 bases had no gene match. As DNA, the CDR3 is TGTGCCAGCAGCTTACGGGCGGGGGTGGACGAGCAGTACTTC. This encodes CASSLRAGVDEQYF.

The chain uses TRBV19 and TRBJ1-1; 9 bases line up with TRBD1. Germline CDR1 reads LNHDA; CDR2 reads SQIVND (reference sequence). V shed 6 bases and J 0 bases; nucleotides not matched to a gene: 8. The CDR3 loop spans 16 amino acids. Here the CDR3 DNA reads TGTGCCAGTAGAACATCACAGGGGGCTATGAACACTGAAGCTTTCTTT. Protein: CASRTSQGAMNTEAFF.

In DNA, the CDR3 is TGCGCCAGCAGCTTGACAGGGGGAACGTACAATGAGCAGTTCTTC. Translated: CASSLTGGTYNEQFF. The gene calls are TRBV5-1 and TRBJ2-1, with 8 nucleotides matching TRBD1. Germline assignment: CDR1 SGHRS and CDR2 YFSETQ. Losses at the gene ends were 1 base for V and 4 bases for J; bases not matched to a gene: 4. The CDR3 has 15 residues.

The rearrangement joins TRBV30 to TRBJ1-2; 9 bases fit TRBD1. Germline assignment: CDR1 GTSNPN and CDR2 SVGIG (reference sequence). The V and J ends lost 4 bases and 7 bases, in that order; junction bases with no gene match: 13. This CDR3 is built from 15 residues. CDR3 in amino acids: CAWNLQGALLSGYTF. CDR3 DNA: TGTGCCTGGAATCTACAGGGGGCCTTGTTAAGTGGCTACACCTTC. The whole variable domain, remainder taken from reference TRBV30 and TRBJ1-2, is SQTIHQWPATLVQPVGSPLSLECTVEGTSNPNLYWYRQAAGRGLQLLFYSVGIGQISSEVPQNLSASRPQDRQFILSSKKLLLSDSGFYLCAWNLQGALLSGYTFGSGTRLTVV.

V gene TRBV6-6 combines with J gene TRBJ2-6; D is perhaps TRBD2 (5 bases). Germline CDR1 reads MNHNY; CDR2 reads SVGAGI (reference sequence). Trimming stripped 5 bases from V and 0 bases from J, with 8 bases between. This CDR3 contains 15 residues. The CDR3 is CASSLGASGANVLTF. CDR3 DNA sequence: TGTGCCAGCAGTCTGGGAGCCTCTGGGGCCAACGTCCTGACTTTC.

The rearrangement links TRBV6-2 or TRBV6-3 to TRBJ2-5; tentatively, D is TRBD1 (6 bases). Germline CDR1 and CDR2: MNHEY and SVGEGT. The V gene lost 6 bases and the J gene lost 5 bases, with 13 bases spanning the gap. This CDR3 contains 13 residues. CDR3 DNA sequence: TGTGCCAGCAGCCGGGGACAATGGGAGACCCAGTACTTC. Its protein is CASSRGQWETQYF.

The rearrangement uses TRBV30 and TRBJ2-7; 7 bases agree with TRBD1. The CDR3 has 16 amino acids. Germline CDR1 and CDR2: GTSNPN and SVGIG (reference sequence). Unmatched junction bases numbered 19, after V lost 3 bases and J lost 8 bases. CDR3 region: CAWSANTGERVGKQYF. The CDR3 DNA sequence: TGTGCCTGGAGCGCTAATACAGGGGAGAGGGTGGGTAAGCAGTACTTC.